Included here is one T cell receptor (beta chain) sequence, with context. What it recognizes is unknown. Trimming pared 5 bases from V and 9 bases from J, leaving 11 bases between. The germline V gene has CDR1 SGHTA and CDR2 FQGTGA. The CDR3 sequence is 12 residues long. Carrying unique molecular identifiers, the cDNA also gained a universal primer site through template switching. A single record per CDR3 protein comes from TCRdb applying MiXCR to the 5' RACE reads. The table lists about 890,000 distinct CDR3 sequences, about 12% of them singletons. This entry comes from a study of identical twins. Study-level findings and limits: For out-of-frame alpha sequences shared by twins, low generation probability was in excess.

The data also belong to a second study, concerning yellow fever vaccine responses in identical twins. This second study notes: Each twin's T cell response to the vaccine was reported to look partly convergent and partly personalized.

The rearrangement joins TRBV7-3 to TRBJ2-1, with D tentatively TRBD1 or TRBD2 (5 bases each). The sequencing input was PBMCs. This clonotype was sampled from a woman under 30 in good health. Here the CDR3 DNA reads TGTGCCAGCAGCGAAACCGGGACTGAGCAGTTCTTC. Protein product: CASSETGTEQFF.